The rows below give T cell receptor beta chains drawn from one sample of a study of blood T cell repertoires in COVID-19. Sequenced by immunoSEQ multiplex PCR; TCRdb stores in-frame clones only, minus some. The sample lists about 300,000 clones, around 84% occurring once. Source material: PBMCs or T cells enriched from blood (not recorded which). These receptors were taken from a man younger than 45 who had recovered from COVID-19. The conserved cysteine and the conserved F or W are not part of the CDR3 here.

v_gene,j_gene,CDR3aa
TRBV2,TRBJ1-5,ASYRENSNQPQH
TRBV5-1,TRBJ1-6,ASSLLEQASPLH
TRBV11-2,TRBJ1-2,AVYGTAGYT
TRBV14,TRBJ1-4,ASSQAWGGSAEKLF
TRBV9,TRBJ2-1,ASSVAGTSGIDEQF
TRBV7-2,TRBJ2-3,ASSKTSGRTDTQY
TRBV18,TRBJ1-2,ASSPTDRVGYT
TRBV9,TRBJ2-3,ASTDTAVMSDTQY
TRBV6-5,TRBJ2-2,ASSYRTSNTGELF
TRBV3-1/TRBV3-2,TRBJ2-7,ASSRGRGYEQY
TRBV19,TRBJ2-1,ASSSSGTSGIYNEQF
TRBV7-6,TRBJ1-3,ASSLTTGTGSSSGNTIY
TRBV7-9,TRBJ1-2,ASSRTVRAGGRYGYT
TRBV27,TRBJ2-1,ASSILRGGPYNEQF
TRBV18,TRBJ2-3,ASSLLGQSYTDTQY
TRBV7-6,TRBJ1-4,ASSLTPYSMANEKLF
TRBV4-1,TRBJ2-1,ASSQDQALRYEQF
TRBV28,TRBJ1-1,ASSWGDRGGYTEAF
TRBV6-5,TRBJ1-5,ASSSQFFSNQPQH
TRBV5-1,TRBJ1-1,ASSLGKTGPTNTEAF
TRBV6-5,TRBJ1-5,ASSGGVNQPQH
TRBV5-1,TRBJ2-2,ASTGLDRGAGELF
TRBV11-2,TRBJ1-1,ASSLMGYEGEAF
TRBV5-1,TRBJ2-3,ASSLAGGKTDTQY
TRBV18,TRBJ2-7,ASSPPGTSGGREQY
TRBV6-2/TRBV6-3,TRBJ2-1,ASSPTATNEQF
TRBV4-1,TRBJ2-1,ASSQLLAGGYEQF
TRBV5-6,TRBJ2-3,ASSPAADTQY
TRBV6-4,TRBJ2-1,ASSGLAGAGEQF
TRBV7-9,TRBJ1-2,ASSLIGTHYGYT
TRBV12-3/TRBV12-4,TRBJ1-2,ASSRQGNHGYT
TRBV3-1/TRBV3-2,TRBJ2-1,ASSRLSGLAGGNNEQF
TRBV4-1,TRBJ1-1,ASSQTGEMNTEAF
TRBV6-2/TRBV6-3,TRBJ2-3,ASSSLDLIWRGTDTQY
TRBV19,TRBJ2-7,ASSMVSGSYEQY
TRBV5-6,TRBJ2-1,ASSYGPASNEQF
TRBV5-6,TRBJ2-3,ASNLESTLTQY
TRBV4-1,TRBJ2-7,ASSQGVGRGLNEQY
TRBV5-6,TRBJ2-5,ASSPNRQSQETQY
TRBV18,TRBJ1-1,ASHTQGLKNTEAF
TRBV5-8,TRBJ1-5,ASSLAWGQGDNQPQH
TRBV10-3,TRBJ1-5,AISVGDSGNQPQH
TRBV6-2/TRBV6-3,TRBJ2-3,ASSLGGLDTQY
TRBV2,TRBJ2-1,AILLGQSSYNEQF
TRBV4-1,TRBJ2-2,ASSQGLVGTGELF
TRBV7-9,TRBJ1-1,ASSVVQGGETEAF
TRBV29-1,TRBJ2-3,SVRDHTQY
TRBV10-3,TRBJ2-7,ALGGTGGYEQY
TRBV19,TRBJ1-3,ASSNLGAAGNTIY
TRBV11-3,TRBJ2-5,ASSHRRRLAETQY